This T cell receptor beta chain was profiled in a study of T cells in Graves' hyperthyroidism and ophthalmopathy. It was RNA transcripts that yielded the amplified TCR beta CDR3 regions. The HTBI primer set was used in a first-round RT-PCR of the TCR CDR3. TCRdb redid the calling of the multiplex PCR reads with MiXCR, one entry per CDR3 protein. The sample holds hundreds of thousands of distinct CDR3 sequences, 14% to 15% seen once. This clonotype was detected many times. The CDR3 runs 15 residues. The J segment lost 4 bases and the V segment lost 6 bases, leaving 9 bases of the junction unmatched. The germline CDR1 and CDR2 sequences are MDHEN and SYDVKM.

The clonotype comes from a woman aged 40 to 50 with Graves' ophthalmopathy. The chain combines TRBV28 with TRBJ1-2, with 9 bases matching TRBD1. The material sequenced was blood. The CDR3 is CASRYQGQGSYGYTF. The DNA for the CDR3 is TGTGCCAGCAGATACCAGGGACAGGGTAGCTATGGCTACACCTTC.